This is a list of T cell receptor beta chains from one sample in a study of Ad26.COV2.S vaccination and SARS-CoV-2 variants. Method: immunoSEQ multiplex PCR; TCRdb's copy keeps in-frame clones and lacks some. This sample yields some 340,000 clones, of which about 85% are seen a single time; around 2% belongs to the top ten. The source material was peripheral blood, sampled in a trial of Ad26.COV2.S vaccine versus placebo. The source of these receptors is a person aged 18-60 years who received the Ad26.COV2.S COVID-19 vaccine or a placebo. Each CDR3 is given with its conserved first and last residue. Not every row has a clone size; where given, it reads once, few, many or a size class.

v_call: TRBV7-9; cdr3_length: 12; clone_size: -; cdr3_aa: CASSLGGGEQFF
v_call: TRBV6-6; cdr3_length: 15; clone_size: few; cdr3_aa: CASSPPGRAYYEQYF
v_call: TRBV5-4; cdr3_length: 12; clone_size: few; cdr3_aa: CASSIGVTEAFF
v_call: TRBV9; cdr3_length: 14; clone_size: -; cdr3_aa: CASSPTGTSYEQYF
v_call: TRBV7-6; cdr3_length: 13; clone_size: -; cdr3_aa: CASSPTGGQPQHF
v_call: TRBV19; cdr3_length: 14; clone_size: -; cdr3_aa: CASSIGGPNQPQHF
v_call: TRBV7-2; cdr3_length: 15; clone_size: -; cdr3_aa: CASSLERGGRYEQYF
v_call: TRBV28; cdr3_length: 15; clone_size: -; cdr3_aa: CASKNVASYNSPLHF
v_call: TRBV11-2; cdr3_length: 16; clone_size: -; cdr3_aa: CASSLAGLAGVDTQYF
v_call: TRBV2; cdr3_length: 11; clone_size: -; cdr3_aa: CASSPTGTQYF
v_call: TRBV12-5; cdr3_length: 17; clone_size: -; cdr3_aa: CASGLALGTGEGYEQYF
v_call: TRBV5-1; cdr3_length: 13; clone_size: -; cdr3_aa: CASSLLGQEKLFF
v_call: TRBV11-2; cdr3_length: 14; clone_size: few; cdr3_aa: CASSFNRGQSPLHF
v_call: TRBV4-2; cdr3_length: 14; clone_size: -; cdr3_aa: CASSQGGQAYGYTF
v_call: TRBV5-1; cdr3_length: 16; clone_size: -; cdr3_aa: CASSWPMGGAQETQYF
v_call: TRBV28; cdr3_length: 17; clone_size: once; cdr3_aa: CASRPKDREIANYGYTF
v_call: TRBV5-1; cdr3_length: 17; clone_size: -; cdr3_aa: CASSFSLRDSNTGELFF
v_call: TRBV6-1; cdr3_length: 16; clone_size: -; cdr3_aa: CASSEGPGTGGNEQFF
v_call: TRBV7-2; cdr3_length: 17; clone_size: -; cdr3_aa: CASSLGLTSGGSDTQYF
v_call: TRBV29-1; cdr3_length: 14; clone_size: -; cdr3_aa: CSVEVYHNQQEQFF
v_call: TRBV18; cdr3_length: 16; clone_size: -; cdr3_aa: CASSAQGGVNQETQYF
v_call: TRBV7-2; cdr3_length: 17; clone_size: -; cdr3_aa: CASSLLQGTVSYNEQFF
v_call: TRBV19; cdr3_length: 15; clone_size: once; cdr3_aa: CASSSRGRANEKLFF
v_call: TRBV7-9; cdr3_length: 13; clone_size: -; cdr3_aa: CASSRGGQETQYF
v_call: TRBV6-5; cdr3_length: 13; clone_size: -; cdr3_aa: CASSLEENTEAFF
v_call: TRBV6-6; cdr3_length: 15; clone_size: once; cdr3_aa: CASSFTGGGNSPLHF
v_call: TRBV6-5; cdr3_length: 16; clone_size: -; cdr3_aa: CASSSTGGSYNSPLHF
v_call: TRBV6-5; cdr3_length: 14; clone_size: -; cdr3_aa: CASSAGGEPTEAFF